The present T cell receptor beta chain was sequenced within a study of cytotoxic CD8 clonotypes in ibrutinib-treated CLL. Study summary: Patient counts were ten to eleven relapsed/refractory, more than 14 treatment-naive and some 17 IGHV unmutated.

Study-wide results and caveats: Shared public clonotypes were rare, and on treatment they either got smaller or stayed the same. The study found clonality rose at ibrutinib response, then fell toward baseline at progression.

With respect to this clone: Its antigen is undetermined.

Trimming shortened V by 0 bases and J by 4 bases, and 8 bases separated the two germline ends. The germline V gene has CDR1 SGHRS and CDR2 YFSETQ. This CDR3 is built from 15 residues. The planned depth of sequencing spanned 1 in 200,000 to 1 in 1 million T cells. Profiling relied on immunoSEQ multiplex PCR, and the TCRdb table lists in-frame clones only, not all of them. The sample has roughly 63,000 clones; approximately 54% are singletons. The sequence came from a human donor with chronic lymphocytic leukemia. This sample comprised PBMCs, obtained after 12 months of ibrutinib treatment. J is TRBJ2-6 and V is TRBV5-1; D may be TRBD1 or TRBD2 (6 bases each). The CDR3 spells CASSLAGAGANVLTF. In nucleotides, the CDR3 is TGCGCCAGCAGCTTGGCGGGGGCCGGGGCCAACGTCCTGACTTTC.